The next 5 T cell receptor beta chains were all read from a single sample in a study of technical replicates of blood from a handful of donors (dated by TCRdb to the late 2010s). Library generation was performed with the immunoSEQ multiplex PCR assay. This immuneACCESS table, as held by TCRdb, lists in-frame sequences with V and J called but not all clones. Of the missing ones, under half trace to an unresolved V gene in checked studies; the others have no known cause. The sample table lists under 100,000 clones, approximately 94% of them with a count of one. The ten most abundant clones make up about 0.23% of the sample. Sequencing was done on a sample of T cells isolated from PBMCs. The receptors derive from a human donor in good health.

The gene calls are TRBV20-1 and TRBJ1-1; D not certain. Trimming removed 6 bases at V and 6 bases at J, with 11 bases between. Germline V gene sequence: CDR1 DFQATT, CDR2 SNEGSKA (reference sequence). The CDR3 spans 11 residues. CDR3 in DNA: TGCAGTGCACTAAAAGGAGCTGAAGCTTTCTTT. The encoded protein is CSALKGAEAFF.

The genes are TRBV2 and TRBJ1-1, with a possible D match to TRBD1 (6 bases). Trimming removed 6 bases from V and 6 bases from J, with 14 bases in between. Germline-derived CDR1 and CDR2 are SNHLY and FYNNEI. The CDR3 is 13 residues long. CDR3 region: CASRDSRSSEAFF. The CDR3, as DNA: TGTGCCAGCAGGGACAGTCGGTCTTCTGAAGCTTTCTTT.

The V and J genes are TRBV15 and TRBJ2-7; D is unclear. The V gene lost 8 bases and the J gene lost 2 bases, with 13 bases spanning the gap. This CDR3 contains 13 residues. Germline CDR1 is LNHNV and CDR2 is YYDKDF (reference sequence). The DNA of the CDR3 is TGTGCCACCGGCGACCCCAGGACCTACGAGCAGTACTTC. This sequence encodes CATGDPRTYEQYF.

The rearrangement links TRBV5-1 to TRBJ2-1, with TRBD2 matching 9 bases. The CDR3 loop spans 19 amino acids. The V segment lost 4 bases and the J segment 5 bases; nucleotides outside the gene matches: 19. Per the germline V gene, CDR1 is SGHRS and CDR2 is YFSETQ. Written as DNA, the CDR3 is TGCGCCAGCAGCACCCCTCGACGGGTTCTAGCGGGAACTGACAATGAGCAGTTCTTC. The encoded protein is CASSTPRRVLAGTDNEQFF.

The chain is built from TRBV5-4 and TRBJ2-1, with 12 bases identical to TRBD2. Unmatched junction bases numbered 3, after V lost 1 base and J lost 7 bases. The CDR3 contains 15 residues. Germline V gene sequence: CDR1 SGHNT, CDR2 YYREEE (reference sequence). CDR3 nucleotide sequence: TGTGCCAGCAGCTTGATTACTAGCGGGAGGAATGAGCAGTTCTTC. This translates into CASSLITSGRNEQFF. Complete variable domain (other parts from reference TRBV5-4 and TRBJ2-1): ETGVTQSPTHLIKTRGQQVTLRCSSQSGHNTVSWYQQALGQGPQFIFQYYREEENGRGNFPPRFSGLQFPNYSSELNVNALELDDSALYLCASSLITSGRNEQFFGPGTRLTVL.